This T cell receptor beta chain is drawn from a study of cytotoxic CD8 clonotypes in ibrutinib-treated CLL (dated by TCRdb to the early 2020s). Notes on the research overall: The cohort was composed of more than ten relapsed/refractory and about 15 treatment-naive patients; IGHV unmutated status was identified in some 17 patients. Partial responses were observed in 24 patients and complete responses in 2; after a median follow-up of around 68 months, remission was maintained in roughly 15 patients and progression was observed in some 12. Every sample from remission and from progressive disease was obtained while the patients were still on ibrutinib. On average, each sample yielded around 230,000 productive templates and roughly 95,000 productive rearrangements. Cryopreserved peripheral blood mononuclear cells were obtained before treatment, at response, and at either sustained remission or disease progression. Longitudinal samples were obtainable from about 30% of the 86 participants in the trial. The response samples were drawn at a median of roughly twelve months into treatment, with a range of about 6 to 40 months. Overall study outcomes, separate from this receptor: Clonality rose at ibrutinib response, remained stable during sustained remission, and dropped back toward baseline at progression. Baseline clonality was found to be higher than that of age-matched healthy donors and was strongly correlated with circulating CD8+ T-cell counts. Public clonotypes were rare and either shrank or stayed stable during treatment, and the rise in clonality at ibrutinib response reflected expansion of private clonotypes. Lymph node repertoires were not examined, and the timing of sampling was not matched between patients in sustained remission and those whose disease progressed.

The intended sense of this specimen's time point label: 12 months on ibrutinib. For TCR beta library preparation, roughly 2 micrograms of genomic DNA were extracted from the cryopreserved PBMCs. Longitudinal blood samples from CLL patients receiving ibrutinib monotherapy were subjected to high-throughput TCR beta sequencing. The patients took part in an open-label, single-center phase 2 trial of ibrutinib monotherapy. About this clone: What antigen it recognizes has not been identified. No per-base quality is available; no much larger clone lies one base away.

Each clonotype received, on average, about 9.7x coverage in deep resolution sequencing performed on a MiSeq, where the target depth lay between 1 in 1 million and 1 in 200,000 T cells. TCR beta libraries were generated with the immunoSEQ hsTCRB Kit. The source study handled its data this way. The data were analyzed with ImmunoSEQ Analyzer and ImmunoSEQ Data Assistant, and V, D and J gene assignments followed IMGT definitions. Clonality, which ranges from 0 to 1, was calculated as one minus the normalized Shannon entropy of productive rearrangement frequencies. Only overrepresented clonotypes making up at least 0.05% of the repertoire of each patient were included in the public clonotype analysis. More than ten repertoires from age-matched healthy donors, obtained from immuneACCESS, served as clonality controls. What TCRdb holds here is the immuneACCESS table cut down to in-frame rearrangements. Part of the clones is not present; checked against another copy, under half of the missing clones reflect an unresolved V gene, and the others are unexplained. V and J calls and clone size come straight from that table; D and trimming were deduced from the DNA. In all, the sample holds roughly 63,000 clones, and 57% of those were seen once. The top ten clones comprise roughly 14% of the sample.

This clonotype originated in a human donor with chronic lymphocytic leukemia. The sample in question was PBMCs, obtained after 12 months of ibrutinib treatment.

The base sequence is TGTGCCAGCAGCACCTTTACCGGGACAGGCACAGATACGCAGTATTTT. The resulting protein is CASSTFTGTGTDTQYF. The chain joins TRBV7-9 to TRBJ2-3; a stretch of 7 junction bases matches TRBD1. The CDR3, from cysteine to phenylalanine, totals 16 residues. Only the CDR3 region is kept as DNA, spanning 48 bases read in frame from base 1. The junction shows trimming of 5 bases on V and 1 base on J, and the gene matches do not reach 9 bases of it. CDR1 SEHNR and CDR2 FQNEAQ are derived from the germline V gene (reference sequence).